This entry features one TCR beta chain sequence. What antigen it recognizes has not been identified. Inclusive of the bounding cysteine and phenylalanine, the CDR3 is 15 residues long. Only the CDR3 part of the read is kept: 45 bases, read in frame from the first base. From the germline V gene, CDR1 is SGHRS and CDR2 is YFSETQ. The library relied on the immunoSEQ multiplex PCR assay. The multiplex PCR relied on a mix of 60 forward primers for TCR Vbeta segments and 13 reverse primers for TCR Jbeta segments. The CDR3 region of rearranged TCR beta genes was amplified from genomic DNA by a multiplex PCR assay. The amplified TCR beta libraries were sequenced on the Illumina HiSeq System as 87-base-pair reads. From the authors' description of their analysis: Across the 700 or so repertoires, a later analysis counted some 81 million unique TCR beta chains, 8.5 million to 12 million of which were shared by at least two donors. To remove PCR and sequencing errors, raw reads were error-corrected and collapsed into unique sequences using a nearest-neighbor algorithm that merged closely related sequences. To assign V, D and J gene segments, CDR3 sequences were aligned to IMGT reference sequences. For a sequence to be retained, at least a six-nucleotide match to both a V gene segment and a J gene segment was required. A rearrangement was called productive if the CDR3 had no stop codons and remained in frame with V and J, and every other rearrangement was called non-productive. CDR3 was defined according to IMGT convention as the region running from the second conserved V-encoded cysteine to the conserved J-encoded phenylalanine. Sequences without an unambiguous match to a single V gene segment were excluded from the earlier analysis of several hundred of the donors. An earlier analysis of roughly 590 of the donors called V segments functional above 56.7% productive rearrangements and segregating when the between-donor standard deviation exceeded 5%. A statistical classification framework was developed to diagnose cytomegalovirus status using the catalog of TCR beta chain sequences. In a later analysis, V and J genes were assigned by comparing TCR nucleotide sequences against IMGT/GENE-DB human TR gene sequences. The TCRdist pipeline was used in a later analysis to assign CDR3 sequences and most-parsimonious VDJ recombination scenarios. In a later analysis, each TCR beta chain was defined by its CDR3 amino acid sequence together with its V-gene family, and reads lacking a unique V-gene family were excluded. To address suspected cross-contamination and a sequencing artifact, a later analysis removed around 590 highly shared, low-generation-probability nucleotide sequences. For each public chain, a later analysis derived a clonal expansion index from normalized ranks of inferred template counts within each repertoire. A later analysis computed generation probabilities with a VDJ recombination model fitted to out-of-frame rearrangements, and checked the results against IGoR. In a later analysis, hypergeometric tests were used to score TCR-TCR, TCR-HLA and TCR-CMV co-occurrence, with a repertoire-size bias correction applied to TCR pairs. A later analysis estimated false discovery rates by permuting HLA or CMV assignments 20 times. In a later analysis, co-occurring TCRs were grouped using DBSCAN, and TCRdist sequence similarity was added for clustering within HLA-allele-positive subsets. Repertoires with fewer than 30,000 or more than 120,000 public chains were left out of co-occurrence clustering, as were five repertoires with anomalous nucleotide sharing. The immuneACCESS repertoire file appears here via TCRdb, limited to in-frame rearrangements. These files lack a portion of the clones; in checked studies, under half of the deficit traces to unresolved V genes, and the cause of the others is not known. V, J and clone size are taken as reported in that table, and D and trimming were inferred from the DNA itself. Per the sample table, the count is some 150,000 clones. The ten largest clonotypes hold approximately 2.4% of the sample.

The cohort consisted of some 670 healthy bone marrow donors. At the time of sampling, all cohort members were nominally healthy, though unrecorded immune exposures were likely present. The donor was CMV seronegative and was included in the group of 352 seronegative cohort members. A peripheral blood sample was provided by each donor, and peripheral blood mononuclear cells were used for TCR beta sequencing. Genomic DNA was extracted from the blood cell samples with the Qiagen DNeasy Blood Extraction Kit. This specimen comes from a study of cytomegalovirus exposure and HLA in healthy donors (dated by TCRdb to about 2017). With respect to the entire study: An earlier analysis of roughly 570 of the donors reported about 260 Gb of sequence data and roughly 120 million unique TCR beta sequences obtained from approximately 180 million T cells. Across 300 to 500 genotyped donors of the cohort, an average of approximately 240,000 unique TCR beta nucleotide sequences per donor were sequenced, and approximately 19% of those sequences were non-productive. An early release that covered some 640 HLA-typed donors contained about 300 gigabases of sequencing data and about 93 million unique TCR sequences. The number of typed donors differed by locus: about 620-630 for A, B, C, DRB1 and DQB1; 500 to 550 for DQA1; some 610 for DPA1; and roughly 470 for DPB1. The later analysis used no new phenotypic data to find candidate immune exposures, relying instead on TCR beta sequences and their occurrence across donors. Alongside the repertoire data, information on donor age, sex, ethnicity and CMV serostatus was compiled. To predict cytomegalovirus infection status, the study combined high-throughput TCR immunosequencing, statistical association of individual TCRs with disease status, and machine learning. HLA typing covered class I and class II loci at four-digit resolution. An earlier analysis of 587 of the donors used high-throughput TCR beta sequencing to judge whether each TCR beta V gene segment behaved as functional or pseudogenic. In a later genetic analysis, genome-wide SNP genotypes for 398 of the 666 donors were used, and that subset was treated as a discovery cohort. All discovery cohort repertoires had been generated on a single sequencing platform. In addition to the first cohort of 666 subjects, a separate validation cohort of 120 different subjects was used. In a later analysis, previously published TCR beta repertoires from several hundred donors were re-analyzed and high-resolution HLA genotyping was added so that TCR occurrence patterns could be studied. Roughly 5 DR-DQ haplotypes were handled as single units for association and clustering because linkage in the cohort was strong. Of the roughly 430 genotyped donors, around 81% fell in the genetic ancestry cluster associated with self-reported Caucasian donors. The study profiled the T cell repertoires of hundreds of subjects by immunosequencing and related them to cytomegalovirus serostatus. The aim of the study was to test whether cataloging public T cell receptors could identify signatures of past pathogen exposure.

General study outcomes and caveats: In vitro tests confirmed that a few of the cytomegalovirus-associated TCR beta chains recognize cytomegalovirus antigens. Most TCR sequences were observed very rarely across donors, whereas some public TCRs were present in many individuals. In a later analysis, most CMV-associated TCR beta chains were found to appear HLA-restricted, with HLA associations seemingly driven largely by CMV exposure. A later genetic analysis reported fewer N-insertions in productive TCRs among donors in an Asian-associated ancestry cluster than the roughly 650-donor mean. The 87-base-pair reads could not distinguish some IMGT-functional V segments, including TRBV6-2 and TRBV6-3, so those segments were excluded. A later analysis associated 15,000 or so TCR beta sequences with specific HLA alleles at a false discovery rate of 0.05. A further reported finding was that TCR beta sequences accurately predicted the HLA-A and HLA-B alleles for most subjects in the first cohort. Because HLA typing was unavailable for some donors at each locus, only the typed subset was used in association tests. Because counts were too low, roughly 17 rarely observed V segments, including chromosome 9 orphons, were left out of the earlier analysis of several hundred of the donors. Correlated functional status among segregating V segments might reflect linkage disequilibrium, but an unknown experimental factor could not be ruled out. When HLA alleles, especially DR and DQ, strongly co-occurred, attributing TCR associations to individual alleles was difficult. A later genetic analysis associated a missense DCLRE1C variant with V-gene and J-gene trimming of TCR beta chains, and an independent cohort replicated the association. A later analysis found that HLA-associated TCR beta chains were more clonally expanded and had lower generation probabilities than equally common non-associated chains. According to a later analysis, TCR association rates differed among HLA loci, with DRB1 alleles showing the most associated TCRs and HLA-C alleles showing the fewest. The sequencing pipeline was judged likely to have produced a cluster of highly shared sequence variants as a technical artifact. Presence/absence analyses assumed roughly uniform sequencing depth across donors, an assumption that may not hold. The study gave a list of about 170 TCR beta chains associated with cytomegalovirus. CMV serostatus was the only immune exposure information available for the cohort. Only TCR beta chains were sequenced in this cohort, and the absence of alpha or paired-chain data limited detectable features. In both the original and validation cohorts, the classifier was reported to diagnose cytomegalovirus status with high specificity and sensitivity. The authors suggested that the approach could potentially be generalized to other disease states and immunological phenotypes. In a later analysis, several top co-occurrence clusters were reported to appear linked to parvovirus B19, influenza, CMV and Epstein-Barr virus. An earlier analysis of approximately 540 of the donors showed that most TCR beta V segments appeared in productive rearrangements either about 87% or about 30% of the time, which broadly matched IMGT annotations.

The sample consisted of PBMCs. The receptor was isolated from a man in his forties in good health and CMV-seronegative. The sequence is built from TRBV5-1 and TRBJ2-5, with a tentative D gene TRBD1 over 5 matching bases. TRBJ2-7 matches the DNA end more closely, so the J call is doubtful. CDR3 sequence: CASSLGGRASYEQYF. The DNA reads as follows: TGCGCCAGCAGCTTGGGAGGCAGGGCCTCCTACGAGCAGTACTTC.